The 31 T cell receptor beta chains given below trace back to one sample, sequenced in a study of vaccination effects on CD4 cells after COVID-19. Assay used: immunoSEQ multiplex PCR; TCRdb lists only in-frame clones, some missing. The repertoire includes just under 60,000 clones, about 78% of them detected once, and approximately 1.9% sits in the top ten. Antigen-specific CD4+ T cells were first expanded with viral peptide pools by the ViraFEST assay and only then sequenced. Culturing for 10 to 11 days preceded CD4+ T cell isolation. All study participants received two doses of BNT162b2 or mRNA-1273 vaccine. The antigens of these receptors remain unknown. The material sequenced was CD4+ T cells from PBMCs cultured with HCoV-OC43 spike peptides, taken after COVID-19 vaccination. Documented subset: HCoV-OC43 spike overlapping peptide pool stimulation. These receptors were obtained from a human donor who received a COVID-19 vaccine.

This chain uses TRBV9 with TRBJ2-2; 7 bases match TRBD2. There are 16 residues in the CDR3. CDR1 SGDLS and CDR2 YYNGEE come from the germline V gene. The V gene end was trimmed by 6 bases and the J gene end by 0 bases; junction bases not matched to a gene: 8. CDR3 loop: CASTQSGTTNTGELFF. Written as DNA, the CDR3 is TGTGCCAGCACCCAATCCGGGACTACGAACACCGGGGAGCTGTTTTTT.

The V call is TRBV7-2, the J call TRBJ1-3, with D perhaps matching TRBD1 (6 bases). The CDR3 runs to 16 residues. Germline V CDR1 and CDR2: SGHTA, FQGNSA. Trimming shortened V by 2 bases and J by 3 bases, and 14 bases separated the two germline ends. CDR3 DNA sequence: TGTGCCAGCAGCTTATACGGGGGGCGCATTGGAAACACCATATATTTT. The encoded protein is CASSLYGGRIGNTIYF.

The genes are TRBV29-1 and TRBJ1-2, with D maybe TRBD1 (5 bases). Per germline, CDR1 SQVTM and CDR2 ANQGSEA. V lost 0 bases and J 9 bases, leaving 11 bases between the germline ends. The CDR3 sequence is 12 residues long. The CDR3 spells CSVEDGQDSYTF. The CDR3, as DNA: TGCAGCGTTGAAGACGGCCAGGACAGCTACACCTTC.

This chain's CDR3 is CASSSPDRAGNTIYF. The CDR3 DNA follows: TGTGCCAGCAGTTCGCCCGACCGGGCGGGAAACACCATATATTTT. The genes are TRBV6-2 or TRBV6-3 and TRBJ1-3; D not certain. V was cut by 4 bases and J by 4 bases, with 14 bases left in between. The CDR3 is 15 amino acids. From germline, CDR1 is MNHEY and CDR2 SVGEGT.

This clone was seen once. The chain uses TRBV11-2 and TRBJ1-2; D ambiguous. From germline, CDR1 is SGHAT and CDR2 FQNNGV. Trimming shortened V by 5 bases and J by 2 bases, and 12 bases separated the two germline ends. The CDR3 totals 14 residues. CDR3 residues: CASSTRRLNYGYTF. CDR3 nucleotides: TGTGCCAGCAGCACGCGAAGACTAAACTATGGCTACACCTTC.

The gene calls are TRBV28 and TRBJ1-2; weak D call: TRBD1 (6 bases). V lost 8 bases and J lost 9, with 16 bases in between. Germline CDR1 reads MDHEN; CDR2 reads SYDVKM. This CDR3 is built from 12 residues. The CDR3 DNA reads TGTGCCAGCCGAACAGGGAATCAACGCTACACCTTC. The encoded protein is CASRTGNQRYTF.

This sequence joins TRBV5-1 and TRBJ1-6, with D maybe TRBD1 (5 bases). Trimming took off 3 bases at V and 9 bases at J, with 16 bases between the two ends. This CDR3 region has 15 residues. Germline V CDR1 and CDR2: SGHRS, YFSETQ. Here the CDR3 reads CASSSGLDRPSPLHF. The CDR3 DNA reads as TGCGCCAGCAGCTCGGGACTCGACAGACCTTCACCCCTCCACTTT.

This chain connects TRBV5-4 to TRBJ2-3; TRBD1 matches 9 bases. This CDR3 has 15 residues. CDR1 is SGHNT, CDR2 YYREEE, per germline (reference sequence). With V trimmed by 4 bases and J by 1 base, 4 bases remained unmatched. The CDR3 here is CASSTRTGGTDTQYF. For the CDR3, the DNA is TGTGCCAGCAGCACCCGGACAGGGGGCACAGATACGCAGTATTTT.

The chain joins TRBV6-5 to TRBJ1-5, with unresolved D. V was pared by 5 bases and J by 4 bases, with 9 bases between. The CDR3 sequence is 13 residues long. Germline-derived CDR1 and CDR2 are MNHEY and SVGAGI. The CDR3 DNA follows: TGTGCCAGCAGTCTTTATGGAAATCAGCCCCAGCATTTT. Protein sequence: CASSLYGNQPQHF.

The genes are TRBV5-1 and TRBJ1-4, with TRBD1 as a possible D gene (5 bases). CDR1 is SGHRS, CDR2 YFSETQ, per germline. This CDR3 region has 15 residues. Trimming stripped 4 bases from V and 8 bases from J, with 18 bases between. DNA for the CDR3: TGCGCCAGCAGCGATCCGCAGGGTGAGGGGGAAAAACTGTTTTTT. Translated: CASSDPQGEGEKLFF. The full variable domain, with the rest looked up from reference TRBV5-1 and TRBJ1-4, is KAGVTQTPRYLIKTRGQQVTLSCSPISGHRSVSWYQQTPGQGLQFLFEYFSETQRNKGNFPGRFSGRQFSNSRSEMNVSTLELGDSALYLCASSDPQGEGEKLFFGSGTQLSVL.

This sequence joins TRBV19 and TRBJ1-2; TRBD1 matches 7 bases. V trimming: 6 bases; J trimming: 1 base; junction bases outside the gene matches: 8. The CDR3 is made up of 15 amino acids. The germline V gene has CDR1 LNHDA and CDR2 SQIVND (reference sequence). The CDR3 nucleotides read TGTGCCAGTAGATTGGCGGGACAGATTAACTATGGCTACACCTTC. Translated: CASRLAGQINYGYTF.

The rearrangement joins TRBV5-4 to TRBJ2-3; 9 positions agree with TRBD1. The V gene end was trimmed by 3 bases and the J gene end by 5 bases; junction bases not matched to a gene: 7. CDR1 is SGHNT and CDR2 is YYREEE in the germline V gene (reference sequence). The CDR3 extends over 15 amino acids. CDR3 region: CASSSRTGVGDTQYF. CDR3 DNA: TGTGCCAGCAGCTCAAGGACAGGGGTTGGAGATACGCAGTATTTT.

The V and J genes are TRBV9 and TRBJ2-5; no clear D gene. This CDR3 is 13 amino acids long. Per the germline V gene, CDR1 is SGDLS and CDR2 is YYNGEE. V lost 2 bases and J lost 5, with 10 bases in between. The CDR3 region is CASSVRPRETQYF. The CDR3 nucleotides read TGTGCCAGCAGCGTGCGCCCCCGGGAGACCCAGTACTTC.

This clone was seen a single time. The chain is built from TRBV10-2 and TRBJ2-7; D perhaps matches TRBD1 (6 bases). Germline V gene data show CDR1 as WSHSY and CDR2 as SAAADI. Trimming cost V 5 bases and J 9 bases, with 14 bases left between them. The CDR3 has 12 residues. CDR3 loop: CASSLQGEGQYV. CDR3 bases: TGCGCCAGCAGTTTACAGGGTGAGGGGCAGTACGTC.

The chain joins TRBV7-7 to TRBJ2-2; no definite D call. There are 13 residues in the CDR3. The germline V gene encodes CDR1 SSHAT and CDR2 FNYEAQ (reference sequence). V was shortened by 3 bases and J by 7 bases, with 9 bases between the two germline ends. CDR3 loop: CASSLRPNGELFF. CDR3 sequence (DNA): TGTGCCAGCAGCTTGAGACCGAACGGGGAGCTGTTTTTT.

The sample holds a few counts of this clone. V gene TRBV5-8 combines with J gene TRBJ2-5, with a weak D call TRBD2 (5 bases). The CDR3 is 14 amino acids. V lost 7 bases, J lost 1 base, and 14 bases lay in between. The germline V gene has CDR1 SGHTS and CDR2 YDEGEE. The CDR3 bases are TGTGCCAGCCCCACGTGGAGCGGCCAAGAGACCCAGTACTTC. This sequence encodes CASPTWSGQETQYF.

The chain couples TRBV15 to TRBJ1-6; D gene ambiguous. Trimming removed 8 bases at V and 5 bases at J, with 16 bases between. Per germline, CDR1 LNHNV and CDR2 YYDKDF (reference sequence). The CDR3 runs to 15 residues. The CDR3 loop reads CATRTGSSNNSPLHF. In DNA form, the CDR3 reads TGTGCCACCCGAACCGGGAGTAGTAATAATTCACCCCTCCACTTT. Drawing the rest from reference TRBV15 and TRBJ1-6, the complete variable domain is DAMVIQNPRYQVTQFGKPVTLSCSQTLNHNVMYWYQQKSSQAPKLLFHYYDKDFNNEADTPDNFQSRRPNTSFCFLDIRSPGLGDTAMYLCATRTGSSNNSPLHFGNGTRLTVT.

This chain joins TRBV28 and TRBJ1-5, with 7 bases that match TRBD1. Germline-derived CDR1 and CDR2 are MDHEN and SYDVKM. The CDR3 runs 17 residues. With V trimmed by 4 bases and J by 4 bases, 13 bases remained unmatched. In DNA form, the CDR3 reads TGTGCCAGCAGTTCCAAACGCCGACAGGGCCCTAATCAGCCCCAGCATTTT. It translates to CASSSKRRQGPNQPQHF. Drawing the rest from reference TRBV28 and TRBJ1-5, the complete variable domain is DVKVTQSSRYLVKRTGEKVFLECVQDMDHENMFWYRQDPGLGLRLIYFSYDVKMKEKGDIPEGYSVSREKKERFSLILESASTNQTSMYLCASSSKRRQGPNQPQHFGDGTRLSIL.

The chain uses TRBV7-2 and TRBJ1-3; TRBD1 aligns across 7 bases. Germline V gene data show CDR1 as SGHTA and CDR2 as FQGNSA. The trim removed 5 bases at V and 0 bases at J, leaving 4 bases unmatched. The CDR3 has 15 amino acids. CDR3 in amino acids: CASSQGVISGNTIYF. The CDR3 nucleotides are TGTGCCAGCAGCCAGGGGGTTATCTCTGGAAACACCATATATTTT.

The DNA for the CDR3 is TGTGCCAGTAGTAGCGGGGGGGCATCCACAGATACGCAGTATTTT. It encodes CASSSGGASTDTQYF. The J gene is TRBJ2-3, the V gene TRBV19, with TRBD2 matching over 9 bases. CDR1 is LNHDA, CDR2 SQIVND, per germline (reference sequence). Trimming removed 4 bases from V and 2 bases from J; junction bases left unmatched: 4. The CDR3 length is 15 residues.

This clone was detected only a few times. The chain links TRBV2 to TRBJ1-6; D call uncertain. In germline, CDR1 is SNHLY, CDR2 FYNNEI. Trimming stripped 8 bases from V and 3 bases from J, with 11 bases between. The CDR3 runs 14 residues. CDR3: CASLTWGYNSPLHF. In nucleotides, the CDR3 is TGTGCCAGCTTGACCTGGGGCTATAATTCACCCCTCCACTTT.

The chain has TRBV25-1 and TRBJ1-3; tentative D call: TRBD1 (6 bases). The CDR3 totals 15 residues. Germline V gives CDR1 MGHDK, CDR2 SYGVNS. Trimming shortened V by 5 bases and J by 1 base, and 12 bases separated the two germline ends. The CDR3 bases are TGTGCCAGCAGTCCCCGACAGGATTCTGGAAACACCATATATTTT. This codes for CASSPRQDSGNTIYF. Complete variable domain (other parts from reference TRBV25-1 and TRBJ1-3): EADIYQTPRYLVIGTGKKITLECSQTMGHDKMYWYQQDPGMELHLIHYSYGVNSTEKGDLSSESTVSRIRTEHFPLTLESARPSHTSQYLCASSPRQDSGNTIYFGEGSWLTVV.

The chain couples TRBV2 to TRBJ1-6, with TRBD1 matching over 12 bases. Per germline, CDR1 SNHLY and CDR2 FYNNEI. This CDR3 has 16 residues. Losses at the gene ends were 4 bases for V and 7 bases for J; bases not matched to a gene: 5. The CDR3: CASSAGTGGANSPLHF. CDR3 sequence (DNA): TGTGCCAGCAGTGCCGGGACAGGGGGCGCGAATTCACCCCTCCACTTT.

The chain carries TRBV28 and TRBJ1-1; tentatively, D is TRBD1 (6 bases). Deletions cut 6 bases from V and 3 bases from J, with 17 bases between. This CDR3 has 15 amino acids. The germline V gene encodes CDR1 MDHEN and CDR2 SYDVKM. The CDR3 sequence is CASRLRGAGDTEAFF. CDR3 nucleotides: TGTGCCAGCAGGCTCCGGGGGGCAGGGGACACTGAAGCTTTCTTT. Full variable domain (outside the CDR3, taken from reference TRBV28 and TRBJ1-1): DVKVTQSSRYLVKRTGEKVFLECVQDMDHENMFWYRQDPGLGLRLIYFSYDVKMKEKGDIPEGYSVSREKKERFSLILESASTNQTSMYLCASRLRGAGDTEAFFGQGTRLTVV.

The chain has TRBV18 and TRBJ1-1, with TRBD1 matching 10 bases. Germline loops: CDR1 KGHSH, CDR2 LQKENI. The CDR3 loop spans 15 amino acids. With 6 bases clipped from V and 2 bases from J, the junction kept 6 bases outside the gene matches. In DNA form, the CDR3 reads TGTGCCAGCTCTGAGGGGACAGGGGTCAACACTGAAGCTTTCTTT. Translation gives CASSEGTGVNTEAFF. Full variable domain (missing parts from reference TRBV18 and TRBJ1-1): NAGVMQNPRHLVRRRGQEARLRCSPMKGHSHVYWYRQLPEEGLKFMVYLQKENIIDESGMPKERFSAEFPKEGPSILRIQQVVRGDSAAYFCASSEGTGVNTEAFFGQGTRLTVV.

This rearrangement joins TRBV5-5 to TRBJ1-5, with a tentative D call TRBD1 (5 bases). The CDR3 is made up of 14 amino acids. The ends were cut back, 3 bases at V and 6 bases at J, with 13 bases in the middle. CDR1 is SGHKS, CDR2 YYEKEE, per germline (reference sequence). The CDR3 bases are TGTGCCAGCAGCTCAGACAGCGCAGGTCAGCCCCAGCATTTT. Translated: CASSSDSAGQPQHF.

This clone was counted once. Here the CDR3 DNA reads TGTGCCAGCAGCGGGCGGACAGGGATAGGTGAAAAACTGTTTTTT. The encoded protein is CASSGRTGIGEKLFF. The chain joins TRBV7-9 to TRBJ1-4; the match to TRBD1 covers 8 bases. V lost 5 bases to trimming and J lost 7 bases; unmatched junction nucleotides: 9. The CDR3 sequence is 15 residues long. CDR1 and CDR2 (germline): SEHNR, FQNEAQ (reference sequence). The variable domain in full, with the rest retrieved from reference TRBV7-9 and TRBJ1-4, is DTGVSQNPRHKITKRGQNVTFRCDPISEHNRLYWYRQTLGQGPEFLTYFQNEAQLEKSRLLSDRFSAERPKGSFSTLEIQRTEQGDSAMYLCASSGRTGIGEKLFFGSGTQLSVL.

The J gene is TRBJ1-2, the V gene TRBV19; D call uncertain. Germline assignment: CDR1 LNHDA and CDR2 SQIVND (reference sequence). Trimming took 2 bases from V and 5 from J, leaving 6 bases between them. CDR3 length equals 12 residues. The CDR3 DNA reads TGTGCCAGTAGTATATGGGGATATGGCTACACCTTC. The encoded protein is CASSIWGYGYTF.

This clone has a handful of counts. The V call is TRBV18, the J call TRBJ2-3; 8 bases are shared with TRBD2. This CDR3 region has 14 residues. Germline V lookup: CDR1 KGHSH, CDR2 LQKENI. Trimming at V came to 4 bases and at J to 2 bases, leaving 2 bases not matched to a gene. CDR3 residues: CASSQRGYTDTQYF. In DNA form, the CDR3 reads TGTGCCAGCTCACAGCGGGGGTACACAGATACGCAGTATTTT. The full variable domain, completed using reference TRBV18 and TRBJ2-3, is NAGVMQNPRHLVRRRGQEARLRCSPMKGHSHVYWYRQLPEEGLKFMVYLQKENIIDESGMPKERFSAEFPKEGPSILRIQQVVRGDSAAYFCASSQRGYTDTQYFGPGTRLTVL.

The rearrangement joins TRBV5-1 to TRBJ2-7; 11 positions agree with TRBD1. Germline V gene sequence: CDR1 SGHRS, CDR2 YFSETQ. V was clipped by 3 bases and J by 5 bases; unmatched bases: 4. This CDR3 region has 14 residues. CDR3 coding DNA: TGCGCCAGCAGCTCGGGACAGGGGGAGCACGAGCAGTACGTC. This gives the protein CASSSGQGEHEQYV.

V is TRBV28 and J is TRBJ2-5, with 9 bases identical to TRBD2. Germline loops: CDR1 MDHEN, CDR2 SYDVKM. The CDR3 contains 14 residues. The ends lost 8 bases at V and 3 bases at J; junction bases unmatched: 7. Written as DNA, the CDR3 is TGTGCCAGCTCACCTCGCGGGGGGGAAGAGACCCAGTACTTC. Translated: CASSPRGGEETQYF. The full variable domain, completed using reference TRBV28 and TRBJ2-5, is DVKVTQSSRYLVKRTGEKVFLECVQDMDHENMFWYRQDPGLGLRLIYFSYDVKMKEKGDIPEGYSVSREKKERFSLILESASTNQTSMYLCASSPRGGEETQYFGPGTRLLVL.